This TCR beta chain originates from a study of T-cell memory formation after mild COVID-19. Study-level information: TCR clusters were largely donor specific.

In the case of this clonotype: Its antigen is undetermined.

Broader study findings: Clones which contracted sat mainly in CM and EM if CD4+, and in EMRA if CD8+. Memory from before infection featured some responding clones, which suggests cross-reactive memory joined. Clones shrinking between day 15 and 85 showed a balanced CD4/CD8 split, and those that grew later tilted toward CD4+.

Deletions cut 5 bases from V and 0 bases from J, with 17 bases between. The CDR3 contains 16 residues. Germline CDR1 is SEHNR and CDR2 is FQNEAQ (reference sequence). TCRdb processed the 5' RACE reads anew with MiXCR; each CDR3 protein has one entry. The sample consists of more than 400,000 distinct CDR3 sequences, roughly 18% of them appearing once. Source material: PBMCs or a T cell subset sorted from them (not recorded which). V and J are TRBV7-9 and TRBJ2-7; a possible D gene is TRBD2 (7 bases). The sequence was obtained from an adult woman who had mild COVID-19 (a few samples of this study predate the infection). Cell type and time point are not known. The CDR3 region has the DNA TGTGCCAGCAGCGTCAACGAGGGGGGGAGCTCCTACGAGCAGTACTTC. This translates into CASSVNEGGSSYEQYF.